These 24 T cell receptor beta chains came from one sample sequenced in a study of graft-versus-host responses after intestinal transplantation. Clones were sequenced by immunoSEQ multiplex PCR, and TCRdb holds only the in-frame ones, with some missing. The sample consists of roughly 43,000 clones, about 95% of them appearing once. The specimen comprised PBMCs, sampled roughly 51 weeks after intestinal transplant. These receptor sequences come from a human patient who received an intestinal transplant, so some T cells may come from the graft donor.

This chain connects TRBV14 to TRBJ1-2, with 8 bases identical to TRBD1. CDR1 SGHDN and CDR2 FVKESK come from the germline V gene. With 4 bases clipped from V and 0 bases from J, the junction kept 7 bases outside the gene matches. This CDR3 is 16 amino acids long. CDR3: CASSRSGTGSNYGYTF. The CDR3 DNA sequence: TGTGCCAGCAGCCGATCCGGGACAGGCTCTAACTATGGCTACACCTTC.

This chain joins TRBV10-3 and TRBJ1-5; D unresolved. CDR3 length equals 15 residues. The germline V gene has CDR1 ENHRY and CDR2 SYGVKD. Deletions cut 3 bases from V and 0 bases from J, with 9 bases between. The CDR3 loop is CAISDQSPSNQPQHF. The CDR3 nucleotides read TGTGCCATCAGTGATCAGAGCCCTAGCAATCAGCCCCAGCATTTT.

This clone has just one count. The chain combines TRBV11-2 with TRBJ2-5, with a weak D call TRBD2 (7 bases). The germline V gene encodes CDR1 SGHAT and CDR2 FQNNGV. The CDR3 length is 16 residues. V lost 3 bases to trimming and J lost 5 bases, with 19 bases between them. This CDR3 is CASSLGGLPSGETQYF. DNA for the CDR3: TGTGCCAGCAGCTTGGGGGGGCTCCCCTCCGGGGAGACCCAGTACTTC.

V is TRBV6-5 and J is TRBJ2-2, with D perhaps matching TRBD1 (5 bases). This CDR3 has 16 amino acids. Looked up from germline, CDR1 is MNHEY and CDR2 is SVGAGI. V was shortened by 1 base and J by 1 base, with 10 bases between the two germline ends. This CDR3 reads CASSYWGRRNTGELFF. The CDR3 DNA is TGTGCCAGCAGTTACTGGGGCAGAAGGAACACCGGGGAGCTGTTTTTT.

The chain employs TRBV15 and TRBJ1-5; D might be TRBD1 (5 bases). Between the trimmed V and J ends, which lost 0 bases and 4 bases, there was a span of 10 bases. The CDR3 is made up of 15 amino acids. Germline assignment: CDR1 LNHNV and CDR2 YYDKDF (reference sequence). CDR3 in DNA: TGTGCCACCAGCAGAGATAGAGGGGTTAATCAGCCCCAGCATTTT. Residues: CATSRDRGVNQPQHF. The full variable domain, completed using reference TRBV15 and TRBJ1-5, is DAMVIQNPRYQVTQFGKPVTLSCSQTLNHNVMYWYQQKSSQAPKLLFHYYDKDFNNEADTPDNFQSRRPNTSFCFLDIRSPGLGDTAMYLCATSRDRGVNQPQHFGDGTRLSIL.

The chain joins TRBV19 to TRBJ2-7; D gene uncertain. V lost 0 bases and J lost 9, with 12 bases in between. CDR3 length: 13 residues. Germline loops: CDR1 LNHDA, CDR2 SQIVND (reference sequence). For the CDR3, the DNA is TGTGCCAGTAGTATAGATTCGGAGCCCACGCAGTACTTC. Its protein product is CASSIDSEPTQYF. Full variable domain (outside the CDR3, taken from reference TRBV19 and TRBJ2-7): DGGITQSPKYLFRKEGQNVTLSCEQNLNHDAMYWYRQDPGQGLRLIYYSQIVNDFQKGDIAEGYSVSREKKESFPLTVTSAQKNPTAFYLCASSIDSEPTQYFGPGTRLTVT.

This chain joins TRBV4-1 and TRBJ2-1, with unresolved D. This CDR3 is built from 14 residues. Deletions cut 2 bases from V and 9 bases from J, with 14 bases between. The germline V gene encodes CDR1 MGHRA and CDR2 YSYEKL. The CDR3 here is CASSQRSGWGEQFF. The CDR3 nucleotides read TGCGCCAGCAGCCAAAGGTCCGGGTGGGGTGAGCAGTTCTTC.

This clone was counted a single time. V usage is TRBV4-2 and J usage is TRBJ2-7; TRBD1 matches at 10 bases. Trimming took 3 bases from V and 0 from J; bases not matched to a gene: 2. The CDR3 covers 15 residues. CDR1 LGHNA and CDR2 YNFKEQ come from the germline V gene. This chain's CDR3 is CASSQGDRGSYEQYF. DNA of the CDR3: TGTGCCAGCAGCCAGGGGGACAGGGGCTCCTACGAGCAGTACTTC.

The chain joins TRBV7-6 to TRBJ2-5, with D maybe TRBD1 (6 bases). With the DNA end fitting TRBJ2-7 better, the J assignment may be wrong. The V gene's germline CDR1 is SGHVS and CDR2 FNYEAQ. CDR3 length: 14 residues. This CDR3 reads CASSLRTDFYEQYF. CDR3 nucleotides: TGTGCCAGCAGCCTTCGGACAGATTTCTACGAGCAGTACTTC.

The chain is built from TRBV7-3 and TRBJ2-3; 7 nucleotides agree with TRBD2. J gave up 0 bases and V 4 bases, and 10 bases lay outside the gene matches. The CDR3 runs 17 residues. Germline V gives CDR1 SGHTA, CDR2 FQGTGA. The CDR3 region has the DNA TGTGCCAGCAGCTCGTCGTTAGCGGGCACTAGCACAGATACGCAGTATTTT. This translates into CASSSSLAGTSTDTQYF. The full variable domain, completed using reference TRBV7-3 and TRBJ2-3, is GAGVSQTPSNKVTEKGKYVELRCDPISGHTALYWYRQSLGQGPEFLIYFQGTGAADDSGLPNDRFFAVRPEGSVSTLKIQRTERGDSAVYLCASSSSLAGTSTDTQYFGPGTRLTVL.

The chain is built from TRBV6-1 and TRBJ2-1, with D uncertain. Per the germline V gene, CDR1 is MNHNS and CDR2 is SASEGT. The CDR3 runs to 12 residues. V lost 1 base, J lost 13 bases, and 11 bases lay in between. This CDR3 is CASSEGVISQFF. The CDR3 coding sequence is TGTGCCAGCAGTGAAGGGGTTATTTCTCAGTTCTTC.

On this clone: The same CDR3 also results from other DNA sequences found in this sample. The chain is built from TRBV6-5 and TRBJ1-3; the D is unclear. CDR1 and CDR2 (germline): MNHEY, SVGAGI. CDR3 length equals 14 residues. Trimming took off 3 bases at V and 0 bases at J, with 6 bases between the two ends. As DNA, the CDR3 is TGTGCCAGCAGTTATTCCGTCTCTGGAAACACCATATATTTT. Protein sequence: CASSYSVSGNTIYF.

This clone was observed once. The chain joins TRBV25-1 to TRBJ1-5, with D perhaps matching TRBD1 (6 bases). The CDR3 spans 14 residues. The V end was cut by 3 bases, the J end by 6 bases, with 12 bases between. CDR1 MGHDK and CDR2 SYGVNS come from the germline V gene. The CDR3 DNA reads as TGTGCCAGCAGTGATGGGGGGGCCCTTCAGCCCCAGCATTTT. Its translation: CASSDGGALQPQHF.

The chain has TRBV5-4 and TRBJ2-7; TRBD2 agrees at 11 bases. This CDR3 contains 15 residues. Trimming removed 4 bases from V and 2 bases from J; junction bases left unmatched: 5. The germline V gene has CDR1 SGHNT and CDR2 YYREEE (reference sequence). Written as DNA, the CDR3 is TGTGCCAGCAGCACCGGGACTAGCGGAACCTACGAGCAGTACTTC. The encoded protein is CASSTGTSGTYEQYF.

This sequence joins TRBV10-3 and TRBJ2-7, with a tentative D call TRBD1 (6 bases). The germline CDR1 and CDR2 sequences are ENHRY and SYGVKD. V lost 5 bases and J lost 1, with 12 bases in between. This CDR3 spans 14 amino acids. In nucleotides, the CDR3 is TGTGCCATCAGTTCCGTCACAGGGTCCTACGAGCAGTACTTC. It codes for CAISSVTGSYEQYF.

J is TRBJ2-1 and V is TRBV5-1; the match to TRBD2 covers 7 bases. V was pared by 0 bases and J by 8 bases, with 8 bases of the junction left unmatched. CDR1 and CDR2 (germline): SGHRS, YFSETQ. The CDR3 is 15 amino acids. The CDR3 region has the DNA TGCGCCAGCAGCTTGGGACGGGAGGAGTTCCATGAGCAGTTCTTC. Encoded protein: CASSLGREEFHEQFF. Looking up the rest from reference TRBV5-1 and TRBJ2-1 gives the full variable domain: KAGVTQTPRYLIKTRGQQVTLSCSPISGHRSVSWYQQTPGQGLQFLFEYFSETQRNKGNFPGRFSGRQFSNSRSEMNVSTLELGDSALYLCASSLGREEFHEQFFGPGTRLTVL.

The chain links TRBV9 to TRBJ1-1; D is undetermined. The CDR3 spans 15 residues. Trimming shortened V by 4 bases and J by 0 bases, and 13 bases separated the two germline ends. Germline loops: CDR1 SGDLS, CDR2 YYNGEE. The CDR3 coding sequence is TGTGCCAGCAGCTCGGACGGGCAGATGAACACTGAAGCTTTCTTT. As protein: CASSSDGQMNTEAFF.

J is TRBJ2-4 and V is TRBV29-1; TRBD2 might be the D (5 bases). Germline CDR1 SQVTM, CDR2 ANQGSEA. The CDR3 contains 13 residues. V was cut by 5 bases and J by 1 base, with 9 bases left in between. CDR3: CSVRGRAKNIQYF. The CDR3 coding sequence is TGCAGCGTTCGGGGTCGGGCCAAAAACATTCAGTACTTC. Supplemented by reference TRBV29-1 and TRBJ2-4, the full variable domain reads SAVISQKPSRDICQRGTSLTIQCQVDSQVTMMFWYRQQPGQSLTLIATANQGSEATYESGFVIDKFPISRPNLTFSTLTVSNMSPEDSSIYLCSVRGRAKNIQYFGAGTRLSVL.

The chain carries TRBV6-5 and TRBJ2-2; a possible D gene is TRBD2 (7 bases). Germline loops: CDR1 MNHEY, CDR2 SVGAGI. Deletions cut 4 bases from V and 0 bases from J, with 9 bases between. This CDR3 is built from 15 residues. DNA of the CDR3: TGTGCCAGCAGTTCGGGGGGCGCGAACACCGGGGAGCTGTTTTTT. Amino acid sequence: CASSSGGANTGELFF.

The chain joins TRBV6-1 to TRBJ2-7; TRBD1 aligns across 7 bases. The germline V gene encodes CDR1 MNHNS and CDR2 SASEGT. With V trimmed by 5 bases and J by 0 bases, 4 bases remained unmatched. The CDR3 totals 14 residues. CDR3 bases: TGTGCCAGCAGTTTAGGACAGGTCTCCTACGAGCAGTACTTC. Residues: CASSLGQVSYEQYF.

In this sample, this clone turned up a few times. The chain employs TRBV18 and TRBJ1-4; 8 bases are shared with TRBD1. Germline CDR1 reads KGHSH; CDR2 reads LQKENI. The CDR3 sequence is 16 residues long. The J segment lost 1 base and the V segment lost 3 bases, leaving 4 bases of the junction unmatched. CDR3 coding DNA: TGTGCCAGCTCACCTCCAACAGGGGGAACTAATGAAAAACTGTTTTTT. It codes for CASSPPTGGTNEKLFF.

Regarding this clone: One end of the junction varies from germline; a read error may be responsible. The same CDR3 can be traced to other DNA sequences in this sample. This sequence joins TRBV11-2 and TRBJ1-1; the match to TRBD1 covers 7 bases. The CDR3 extends over 15 amino acids. Germline-derived CDR1 and CDR2 are SGHAT and FQNNGV. The CDR3 DNA is TGTGCCAGCAGCCCACCTGGGACAGCGAACACTGAGGCTTTCTTT. This translates into CASSPPGTANTEAFF.

The V call is TRBV29-1, the J call TRBJ1-1; no definite D call. This CDR3 region has 12 residues. Germline V gene sequence: CDR1 SQVTM, CDR2 ANQGSEA. The ends were cut back, 4 bases at V and 0 bases at J, with 6 bases in the middle. CDR3 region: CSVVAVNTEAFF. In DNA form, the CDR3 reads TGCAGCGTTGTGGCGGTGAACACTGAAGCTTTCTTT.

The V and J genes are TRBV25-1 and TRBJ2-3, with unresolved D. The germline V gene has CDR1 MGHDK and CDR2 SYGVNS. The CDR3 loop spans 13 amino acids. Trimming stripped 5 bases from V and 2 bases from J, with 8 bases between. The CDR3, as DNA: TGTGCCAGCAGTCTGGGAATCACAGATACGCAGTATTTT. Protein sequence: CASSLGITDTQYF.